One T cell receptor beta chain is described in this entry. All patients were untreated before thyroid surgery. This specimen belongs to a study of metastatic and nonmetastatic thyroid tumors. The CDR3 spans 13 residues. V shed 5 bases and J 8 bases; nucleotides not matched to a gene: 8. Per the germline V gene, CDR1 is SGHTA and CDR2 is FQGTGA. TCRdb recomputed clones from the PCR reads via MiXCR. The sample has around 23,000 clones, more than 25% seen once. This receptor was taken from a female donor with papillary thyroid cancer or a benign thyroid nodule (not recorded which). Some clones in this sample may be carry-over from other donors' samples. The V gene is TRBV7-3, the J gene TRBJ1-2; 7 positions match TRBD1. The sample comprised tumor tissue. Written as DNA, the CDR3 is TGTGCCAGCAGCCCGACAGGGATTGAGGGCTACACCTTC. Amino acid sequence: CASSPTGIEGYTF.